This T cell receptor (beta chain) was profiled in a study of OX40 agonist ivuxolimab in advanced cancers. Germline V gene sequence: CDR1 SGHRS, CDR2 YFSETQ. Trimming took off 4 bases at V and 0 bases at J, with 11 bases between the two ends. This CDR3 region has 14 residues. Assay: immunoSEQ multiplex PCR; the TCRdb copy retains only in-frame clones and omits some. The sample holds around 64,000 clones, 80% seen once. The chain carries TRBV5-1 and TRBJ2-7, with D perhaps TRBD2 (6 bases). Sequencing was performed on CD4+ or CD8+ T cells sorted from blood, taken in a trial of the OX40 agonist ivuxolimab. The receptor comes from an adult with an advanced solid tumor such as melanoma, head and neck, liver or kidney cancer. The CDR3: CASSPDSGSYEQYF. CDR3 nucleotide sequence: TGCGCCAGCAGCCCAGATAGCGGCTCCTACGAGCAGTACTTC. Combining the CDR3 with reference TRBV5-1 and TRBJ2-7 gives the whole variable domain KAGVTQTPRYLIKTRGQQVTLSCSPISGHRSVSWYQQTPGQGLQFLFEYFSETQRNKGNFPGRFSGRQFSNSRSEMNVSTLELGDSALYLCASSPDSGSYEQYFGPGTRLTVT.